The 10 T cell receptor beta chains below come from one sample, sequenced in a study of human T cells and chemical hapten exposure. As to time point: healthy volunteer bleed at 6 weeks. Someone pulled total RNA out of unfractionated whole blood. From the RACE reads, TCRdb called clonotypes with MiXCR, one entry per CDR3 protein. The sample contains fewer than 40,000 distinct CDR3 sequences, about 5.5% of which appear only once. The source material was whole blood. Every receptor here comes from a human donor in good health. Some clones in this sample may be carry-over from other donors' samples.

With respect to this clonotype: A much larger clone differs by one base, so this may be a read error. Given the absence of the conserved phenylalanine or tryptophan at the CDR3 end, a read error is likely. The rearrangement joins TRBV2 to TRBJ2-1; D gene unclear. The CDR3 runs to 15 residues. Germline V lookup: CDR1 SNHLY, CDR2 FYNNEI. V dropped 7 bases and J dropped 0 bases, with 13 bases sitting between them. CDR3 amino acids: CASTPLQSSYNEQFY. The CDR3 DNA reads as TGTGCCAGCACTCCGCTCCAGAGCTCCTACAATGAGCAGTTCTAC.

This clonotype ranks as medium-sized (0.01 to 0.1%). The chain recombines TRBV5-4 with TRBJ2-3, with TRBD2 matching 7 bases. CDR3 length equals 14 residues. V lost 0 bases to trimming and J lost 7 bases; unmatched junction nucleotides: 5. Germline V gene sequence: CDR1 SGHNT, CDR2 YYREEE (reference sequence). The CDR3 DNA is TGTGCCAGCAGCTTGGAAGCGGGGACCCATACGCAGTATTTT. It encodes CASSLEAGTHTQYF.

In its sample, this clonotype was seen many times. The V gene is TRBV11-2, the J gene TRBJ2-1; D is tentatively TRBD1 or TRBD2 (6 bases each). The CDR3 runs 14 residues. The V end was cut by 7 bases, the J end by 4 bases, with 14 bases between. Germline loops: CDR1 SGHAT, CDR2 FQNNGV. In DNA, the CDR3 is TGTGCCAGCAAGCTGGGGGGCAGTTACAATGAGCAGTTCTTC. Translating gives CASKLGGSYNEQFF.

In this sample, this clonotype turned up a few times. This rearrangement joins TRBV28 to TRBJ1-5; 9 bases agree with TRBD1. CDR1 and CDR2 (germline): MDHEN, SYDVKM. This CDR3 contains 15 residues. V shed 6 bases, J shed 5 bases, and the junction held 8 bases outside the gene matches. The DNA of the CDR3 is TGTGCCAGCAGCTCACAGGGGGCTTCGTATCAGCCCCAGCATTTT. As protein: CASSSQGASYQPQHF.

This clonotype has ten or more counts. The rearrangement uses TRBV18 and TRBJ2-6, with 7 bases lining up with TRBD1. The CDR3 is made up of 19 amino acids. Germline V gene sequence: CDR1 KGHSH, CDR2 LQKENI. V gave up 4 bases and J gave up 0 bases; unmatched junction bases: 12. For the CDR3, the DNA is TGTGCCAGCTCACAACAGGGGCACTCTCTAAACTCTGGGGCCAACGTCCTGACTTTC. Its protein product is CASSQQGHSLNSGANVLTF.

Ten or more counts support this clonotype. V gene TRBV12-3 or TRBV12-4 combines with J gene TRBJ1-1, with 9 bases aligning to TRBD1. The CDR3 contains 13 residues. The V segment lost 6 bases and the J segment 6 bases; nucleotides outside the gene matches: 5. The CDR3 reads CASRPQGAAEAFF. CDR3 bases: TGTGCCAGCAGGCCACAGGGGGCCGCTGAAGCTTTCTTT.

The table lists this clonotype with many counts. This chain uses TRBV29-1 with TRBJ1-2; possible D gene TRBD1, 6 bases. Germline V CDR1 and CDR2: SQVTM, ANQGSEA. CDR3 size: 15 residues. Trimming took off 6 bases at V and 4 bases at J, with 21 bases between the two ends. In DNA, the CDR3 is TGCAGCGTCCGCCTCCAGGGGCTAGGGGGCTATGGCTACACCTTC. As protein: CSVRLQGLGGYGYTF.

This clonotype occurred many times. V usage is TRBV11-2 and J usage is TRBJ2-3; 7 bases map to TRBD1. V lost 3 bases, J lost 7 bases, and 10 bases stayed unmatched. The germline gives CDR1 SGHAT, CDR2 FQNNGV. The CDR3 is 15 amino acids. Written as DNA, the CDR3 is TGTGCCAGCAGCTTTACCGGGACAGACTACAATACGCAGTATTTT. This codes for CASSFTGTDYNTQYF.

This clonotype was detected a few times. The chain employs TRBV21-1 and TRBJ1-1; the DNA was not compared with TRBD1, the D call given in the table. TRBV21-1 is a listed pseudogene. CDR3 size: 12 residues. The CDR3 reads CASSIWTAEAFF. DNA of the CDR3: TGTGCCAGCAGCATTTGGACAGCTGAAGCTTTCTTT.

The V call is TRBV24-1, the J call TRBJ1-1; TRBD1 agrees at 7 bases. CDR1 is KGHDR, CDR2 SFDVKD, per germline. This CDR3 region has 13 residues. V shed 10 bases and J 8 bases; nucleotides not matched to a gene: 12. The CDR3 loop is CATIKGETGEAFF. Here the CDR3 DNA reads TGTGCCACAATAAAAGGAGAGACAGGGGAAGCTTTCTTT.